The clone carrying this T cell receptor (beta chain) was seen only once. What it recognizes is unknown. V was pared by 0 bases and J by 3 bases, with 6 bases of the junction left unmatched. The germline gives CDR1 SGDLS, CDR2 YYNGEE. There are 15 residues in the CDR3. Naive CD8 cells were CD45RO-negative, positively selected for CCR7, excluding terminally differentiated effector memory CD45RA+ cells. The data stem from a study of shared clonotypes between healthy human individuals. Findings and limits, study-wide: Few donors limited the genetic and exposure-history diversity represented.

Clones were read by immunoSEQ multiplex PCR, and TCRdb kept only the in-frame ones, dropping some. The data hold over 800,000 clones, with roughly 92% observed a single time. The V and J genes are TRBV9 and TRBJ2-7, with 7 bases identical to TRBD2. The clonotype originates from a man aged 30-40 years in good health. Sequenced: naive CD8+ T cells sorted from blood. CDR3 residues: CASSVETGGLYEQYF. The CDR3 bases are TGTGCCAGCAGCGTAGAGACGGGAGGTCTCTACGAGCAGTACTTC.